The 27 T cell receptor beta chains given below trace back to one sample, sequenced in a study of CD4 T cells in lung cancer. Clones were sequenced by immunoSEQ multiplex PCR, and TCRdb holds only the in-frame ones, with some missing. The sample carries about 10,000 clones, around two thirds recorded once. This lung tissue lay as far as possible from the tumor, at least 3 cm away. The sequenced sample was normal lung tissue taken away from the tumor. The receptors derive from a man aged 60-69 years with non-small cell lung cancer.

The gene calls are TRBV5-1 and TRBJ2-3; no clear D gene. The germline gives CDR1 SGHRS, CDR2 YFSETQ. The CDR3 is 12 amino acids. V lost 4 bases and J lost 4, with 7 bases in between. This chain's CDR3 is CASSPTADTQYF. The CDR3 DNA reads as TGCGCCAGCAGCCCTACCGCAGATACGCAGTATTTT. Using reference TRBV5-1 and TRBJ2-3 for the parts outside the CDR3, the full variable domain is KAGVTQTPRYLIKTRGQQVTLSCSPISGHRSVSWYQQTPGQGLQFLFEYFSETQRNKGNFPGRFSGRQFSNSRSEMNVSTLELGDSALYLCASSPTADTQYFGPGTRLTVL.

The CDR3 sequence: CASSVSGGRGTDTQYF. The CDR3 coding sequence is TGCGCCAGCAGTGTTTCCGGCGGGAGGGGCACAGATACGCAGTATTTT. The V and J genes are TRBV10-2 and TRBJ2-3; 9 bases are shared with TRBD2. This CDR3 is 16 amino acids long. Germline CDR1 WSHSY, CDR2 SAAADI. Trimming removed 4 bases from V and 1 base from J; junction bases left unmatched: 6.

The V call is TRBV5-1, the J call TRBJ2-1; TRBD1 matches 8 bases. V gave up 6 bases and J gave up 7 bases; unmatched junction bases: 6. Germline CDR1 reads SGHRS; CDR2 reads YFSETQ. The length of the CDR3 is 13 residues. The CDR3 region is CASNEDRENEQFF. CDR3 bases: TGCGCCAGCAACGAGGACAGGGAGAATGAGCAGTTCTTC. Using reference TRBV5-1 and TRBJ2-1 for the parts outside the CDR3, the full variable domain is KAGVTQTPRYLIKTRGQQVTLSCSPISGHRSVSWYQQTPGQGLQFLFEYFSETQRNKGNFPGRFSGRQFSNSRSEMNVSTLELGDSALYLCASNEDRENEQFFGPGTRLTVL.

CDR3 region: CASSRTSGSISYNEQFF. The DNA of the CDR3 is TGTGCCAGCAGCCGGACTAGCGGGAGCATCTCCTACAATGAGCAGTTCTTC. The rearrangement uses TRBV7-4 and TRBJ2-1, with 13 bases identical to TRBD2. This CDR3 spans 17 amino acids. Germline assignment: CDR1 SGHVT and CDR2 SQSDAQ. V lost 5 bases to trimming and J lost 0 bases; unmatched junction nucleotides: 4.

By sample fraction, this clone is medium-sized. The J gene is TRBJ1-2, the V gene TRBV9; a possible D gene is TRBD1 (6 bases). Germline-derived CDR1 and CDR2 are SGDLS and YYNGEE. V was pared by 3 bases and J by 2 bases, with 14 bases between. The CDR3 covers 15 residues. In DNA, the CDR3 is TGTGCCAGCAGCGCCCGACAGGCTGAGAACTATGGCTACACCTTC. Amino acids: CASSARQAENYGYTF.

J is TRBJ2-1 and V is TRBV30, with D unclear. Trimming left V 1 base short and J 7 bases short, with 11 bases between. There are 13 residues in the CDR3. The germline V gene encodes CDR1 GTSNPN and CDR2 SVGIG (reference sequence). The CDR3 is CAWSATLDNEQFF. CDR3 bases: TGTGCCTGGAGTGCCACCCTAGATAATGAGCAGTTCTTC.

CDR3 nucleotides: TGTGCCAGCAGCGTGAGTCTAGCTGACTCCTACAATGAGCAGTTCTTC. This encodes CASSVSLADSYNEQFF. The chain couples TRBV9 to TRBJ2-1, with D possibly being TRBD2 (5 bases). Germline lookup yields CDR1 SGDLS and CDR2 YYNGEE. The CDR3 has 16 residues. Trimming removed 2 bases at V and 0 bases at J, with 12 bases between.

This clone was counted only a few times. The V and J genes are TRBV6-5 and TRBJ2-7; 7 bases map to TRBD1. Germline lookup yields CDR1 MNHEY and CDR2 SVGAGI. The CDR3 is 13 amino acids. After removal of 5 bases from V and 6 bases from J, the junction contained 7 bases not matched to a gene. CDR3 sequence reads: CASSDRVSSEQYF. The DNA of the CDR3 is TGTGCCAGCAGTGACAGGGTCAGCTCCGAGCAGTACTTC.

CDR3 in amino acids: CASSYGEQPQHF. CDR3 in DNA: TGTGCCAGCAGTTATGGGGAGCAGCCCCAGCATTTT. The chain has TRBV6-6 and TRBJ1-5; D ambiguous. The CDR3 sequence is 12 residues long. Germline lookup yields CDR1 MNHNY and CDR2 SVGAGI (reference sequence). The V end was cut by 3 bases, the J end by 7 bases, with 7 bases between.

The CDR3 protein is CASSIGGYRQNEQFF. The CDR3 nucleotides read TGCGCCAGCAGCATCGGGGGATATAGGCAGAATGAGCAGTTCTTC. The chain uses TRBV5-1 and TRBJ2-1; possibly TRBD2 for D (6 bases). Trimming removed 4 bases from V and 7 bases from J, with 18 bases in between. CDR1 and CDR2 (germline): SGHRS, YFSETQ. This CDR3 has 15 residues.

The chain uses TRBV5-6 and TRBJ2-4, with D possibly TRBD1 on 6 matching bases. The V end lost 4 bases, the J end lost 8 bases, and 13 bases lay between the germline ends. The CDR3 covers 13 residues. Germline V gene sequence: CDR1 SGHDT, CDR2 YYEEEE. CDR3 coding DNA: TGTGCCAGCAGCGGTTACAGGGCGCACATTCAGTACTTC. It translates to CASSGYRAHIQYF.

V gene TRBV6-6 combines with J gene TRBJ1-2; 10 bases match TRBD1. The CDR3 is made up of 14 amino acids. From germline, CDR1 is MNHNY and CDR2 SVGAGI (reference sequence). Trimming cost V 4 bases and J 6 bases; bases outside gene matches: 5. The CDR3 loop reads CASSFGQGGDGYTF. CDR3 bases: TGTGCCAGCAGTTTCGGACAGGGGGGGGATGGCTACACCTTC.

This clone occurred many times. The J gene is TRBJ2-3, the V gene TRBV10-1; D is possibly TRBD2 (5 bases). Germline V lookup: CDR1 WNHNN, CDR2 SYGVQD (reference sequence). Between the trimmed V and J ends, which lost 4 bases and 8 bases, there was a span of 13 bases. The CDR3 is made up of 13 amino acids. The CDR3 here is CASSVRMSGTQYF. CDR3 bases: TGCGCCAGCAGTGTCCGAATGAGCGGTACGCAGTATTTT.

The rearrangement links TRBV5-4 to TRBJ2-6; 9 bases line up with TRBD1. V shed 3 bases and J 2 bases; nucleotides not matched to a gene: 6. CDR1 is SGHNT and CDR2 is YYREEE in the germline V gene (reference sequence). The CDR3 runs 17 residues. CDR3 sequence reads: CASSSKTGGPGANVLTF. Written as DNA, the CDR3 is TGTGCCAGCAGCTCAAAGACAGGGGGGCCTGGGGCCAACGTCCTGACTTTC. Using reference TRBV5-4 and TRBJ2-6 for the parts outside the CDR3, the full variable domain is ETGVTQSPTHLIKTRGQQVTLRCSSQSGHNTVSWYQQALGQGPQFIFQYYREEENGRGNFPPRFSGLQFPNYSSELNVNALELDDSALYLCASSSKTGGPGANVLTFGAGSRLTVL.

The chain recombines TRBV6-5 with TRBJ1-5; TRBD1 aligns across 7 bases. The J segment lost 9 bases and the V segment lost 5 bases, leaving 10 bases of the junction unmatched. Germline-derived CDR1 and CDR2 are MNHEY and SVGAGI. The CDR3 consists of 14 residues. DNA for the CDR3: TGTGCCAGCAGTGACAGGGACGGGACGAGGCCCCAGCATTTT. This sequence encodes CASSDRDGTRPQHF.

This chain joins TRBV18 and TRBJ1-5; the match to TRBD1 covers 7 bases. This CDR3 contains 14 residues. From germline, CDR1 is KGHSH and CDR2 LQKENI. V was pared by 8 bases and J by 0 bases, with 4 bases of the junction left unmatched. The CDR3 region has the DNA TGTGCCAGCGCGGGACAGATTAGCAATCAGCCCCAGCATTTT. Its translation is CASAGQISNQPQHF.

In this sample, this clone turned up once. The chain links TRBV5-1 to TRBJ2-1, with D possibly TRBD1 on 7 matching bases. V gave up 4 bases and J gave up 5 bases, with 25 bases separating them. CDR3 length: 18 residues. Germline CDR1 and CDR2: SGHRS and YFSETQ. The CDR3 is CASSPVAGGGWGHNEQFF. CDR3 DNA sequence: TGCGCCAGCAGCCCGGTGGCAGGGGGAGGTTGGGGACACAATGAGCAGTTCTTC.

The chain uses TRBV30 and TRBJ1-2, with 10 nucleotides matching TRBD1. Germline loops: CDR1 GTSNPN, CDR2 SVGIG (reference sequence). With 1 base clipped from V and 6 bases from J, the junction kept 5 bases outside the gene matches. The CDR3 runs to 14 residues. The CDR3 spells CAWSGDRGRDGYTF. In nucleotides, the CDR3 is TGTGCCTGGAGTGGGGACAGGGGCAGGGATGGCTACACCTTC.

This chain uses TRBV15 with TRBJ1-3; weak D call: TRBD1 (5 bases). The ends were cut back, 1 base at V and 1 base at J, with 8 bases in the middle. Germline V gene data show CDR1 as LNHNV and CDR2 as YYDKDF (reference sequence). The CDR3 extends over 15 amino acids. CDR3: CATSRGGGSGNTIYF. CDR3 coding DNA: TGTGCCACCAGCAGAGGCGGGGGTTCTGGAAACACCATATATTTT.

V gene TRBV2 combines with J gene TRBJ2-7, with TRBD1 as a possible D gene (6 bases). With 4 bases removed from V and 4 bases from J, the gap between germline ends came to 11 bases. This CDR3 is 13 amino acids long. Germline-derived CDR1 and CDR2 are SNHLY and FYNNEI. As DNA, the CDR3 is TGTGCCAGCAGTGCCCAGGGGATATACGAGCAGTACGTC. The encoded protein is CASSAQGIYEQYV.

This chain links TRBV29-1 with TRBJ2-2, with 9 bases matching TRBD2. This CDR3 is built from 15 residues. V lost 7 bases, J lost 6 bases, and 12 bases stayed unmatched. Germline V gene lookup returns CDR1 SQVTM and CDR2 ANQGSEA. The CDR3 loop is CSAKGLAGNAGELFF. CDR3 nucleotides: TGCAGCGCGAAGGGGCTAGCGGGAAACGCCGGGGAGCTGTTTTTT.

The CDR3 protein is CASSLGQGVYGYTF. The CDR3 nucleotides are TGTGCCAGCAGCTTGGGACAGGGCGTTTATGGCTACACCTTC. The V and J genes are TRBV5-5 and TRBJ1-2; 7 bases line up with TRBD1. This CDR3 spans 14 amino acids. The germline CDR1 and CDR2 sequences are SGHKS and YYEKEE (reference sequence). V gave up 0 bases and J gave up 5 bases; unmatched junction bases: 4.

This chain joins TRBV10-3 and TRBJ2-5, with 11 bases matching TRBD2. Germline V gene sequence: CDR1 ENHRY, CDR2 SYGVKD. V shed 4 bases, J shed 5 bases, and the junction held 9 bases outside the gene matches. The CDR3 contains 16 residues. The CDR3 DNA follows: TGTGCCATCAGTGCCAATAGCGGGAGGGCCGGGGAGACCCAGTACTTC. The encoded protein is CAISANSGRAGETQYF.

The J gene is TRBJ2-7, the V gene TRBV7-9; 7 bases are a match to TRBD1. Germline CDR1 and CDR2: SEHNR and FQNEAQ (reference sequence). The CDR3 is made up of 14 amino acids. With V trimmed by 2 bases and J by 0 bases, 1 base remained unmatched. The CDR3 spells CASSLRDSSYEQYF. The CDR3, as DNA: TGTGCCAGCAGCTTACGGGACAGCTCCTACGAGCAGTACTTC.

The CDR3 DNA is TGCGCCAGCAGACTCGGGACAGCAGACACTGAAGCTTTCTTT. Its translation is CASRLGTADTEAFF. The chain has TRBV5-1 and TRBJ1-1; 7 bases fit TRBD1. CDR1 SGHRS and CDR2 YFSETQ come from the germline V gene. The V and J ends lost 5 bases and 3 bases, in that order; junction bases with no gene match: 7. The CDR3 contains 14 residues.

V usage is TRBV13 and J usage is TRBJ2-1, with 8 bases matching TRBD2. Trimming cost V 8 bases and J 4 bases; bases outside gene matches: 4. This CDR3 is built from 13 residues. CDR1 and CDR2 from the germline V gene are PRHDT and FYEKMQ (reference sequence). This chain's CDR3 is CASGTSGYNEQFF. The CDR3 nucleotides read TGTGCCAGCGGCACTAGCGGATACAATGAGCAGTTCTTC.

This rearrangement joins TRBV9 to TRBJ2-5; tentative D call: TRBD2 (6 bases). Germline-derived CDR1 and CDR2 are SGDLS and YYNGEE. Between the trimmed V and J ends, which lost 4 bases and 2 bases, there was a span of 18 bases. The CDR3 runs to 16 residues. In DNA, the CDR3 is TGTGCCAGCAGCACCCCCCGGGACTTTCCTCAAGAGACCCAGTACTTC. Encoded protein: CASSTPRDFPQETQYF.